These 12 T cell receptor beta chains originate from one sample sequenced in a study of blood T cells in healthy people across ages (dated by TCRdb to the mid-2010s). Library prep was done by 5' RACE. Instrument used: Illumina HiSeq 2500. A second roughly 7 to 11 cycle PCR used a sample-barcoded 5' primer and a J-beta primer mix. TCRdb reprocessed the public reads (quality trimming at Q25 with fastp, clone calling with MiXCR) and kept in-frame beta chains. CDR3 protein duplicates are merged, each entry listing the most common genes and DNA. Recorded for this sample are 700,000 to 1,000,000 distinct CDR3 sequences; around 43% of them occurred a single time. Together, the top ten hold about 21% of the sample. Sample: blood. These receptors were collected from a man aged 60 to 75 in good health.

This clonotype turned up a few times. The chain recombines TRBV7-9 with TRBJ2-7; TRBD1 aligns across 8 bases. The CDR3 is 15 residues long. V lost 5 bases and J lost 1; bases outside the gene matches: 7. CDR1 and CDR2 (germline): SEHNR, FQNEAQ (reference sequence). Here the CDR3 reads CASSLQGAPSYEQYF. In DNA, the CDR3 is TGTGCCAGCAGCCTTCAGGGGGCGCCGTCCTACGAGCAGTACTTC.

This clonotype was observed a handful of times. The CDR3 spells CASTADISYEQYF. CDR3 nucleotide sequence: TGTGCCAGCACCGCGGACATCTCCTACGAGCAGTACTTC. This chain links TRBV6-6 with TRBJ2-7; possible D gene TRBD1, 5 bases. The V end was cut by 7 bases, the J end by 0 bases, with 10 bases between. The germline V gene encodes CDR1 MNHNY and CDR2 SVGAGI (reference sequence). This CDR3 contains 13 residues.

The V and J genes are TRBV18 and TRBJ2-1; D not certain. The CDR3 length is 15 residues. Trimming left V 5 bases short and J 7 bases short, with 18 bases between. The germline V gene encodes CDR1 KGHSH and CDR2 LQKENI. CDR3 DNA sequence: TGTGCCAGCTCAGGTGGGGTTTCCGGAGTTAATGAGCAGTTCTTC. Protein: CASSGGVSGVNEQFF.

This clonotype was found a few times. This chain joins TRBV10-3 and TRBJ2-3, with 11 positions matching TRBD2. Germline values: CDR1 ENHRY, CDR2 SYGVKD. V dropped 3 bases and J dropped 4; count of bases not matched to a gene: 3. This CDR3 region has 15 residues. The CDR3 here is CAISDGLAGPDTQYF. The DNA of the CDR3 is TGTGCCATCAGTGACGGACTAGCGGGTCCAGATACGCAGTATTTT.

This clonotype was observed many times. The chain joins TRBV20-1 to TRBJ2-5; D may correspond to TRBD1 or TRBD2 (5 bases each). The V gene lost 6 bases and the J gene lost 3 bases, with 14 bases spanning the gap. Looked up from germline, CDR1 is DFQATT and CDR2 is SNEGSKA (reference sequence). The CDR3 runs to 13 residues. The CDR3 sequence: CSAKRGAEETQYF. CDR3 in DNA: TGCAGTGCGAAGAGGGGAGCAGAAGAGACCCAGTACTTC.

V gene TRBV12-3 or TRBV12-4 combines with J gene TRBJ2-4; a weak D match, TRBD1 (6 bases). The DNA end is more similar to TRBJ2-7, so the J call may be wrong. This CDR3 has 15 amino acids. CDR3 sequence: CASSLAPTGWIEQYF. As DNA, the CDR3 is TGTGCCAGCAGTTTAGCCCCGACAGGATGGATCGAGCAGTACTTC.

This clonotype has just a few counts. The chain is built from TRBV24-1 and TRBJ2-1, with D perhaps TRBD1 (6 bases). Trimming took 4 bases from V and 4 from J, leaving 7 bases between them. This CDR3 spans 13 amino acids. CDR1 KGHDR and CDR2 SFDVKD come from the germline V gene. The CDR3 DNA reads TGTGCCACCAGTGAAACAGGGTACAATGAGCAGTTCTTC. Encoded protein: CATSETGYNEQFF.

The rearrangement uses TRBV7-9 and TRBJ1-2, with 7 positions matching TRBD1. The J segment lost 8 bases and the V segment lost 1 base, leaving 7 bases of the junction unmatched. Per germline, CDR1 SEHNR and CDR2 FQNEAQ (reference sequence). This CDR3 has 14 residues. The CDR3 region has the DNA TGTGCCAGCAGCTTAGAGTTAGGGGGCGGAGGCTACACCTTC. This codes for CASSLELGGGGYTF.

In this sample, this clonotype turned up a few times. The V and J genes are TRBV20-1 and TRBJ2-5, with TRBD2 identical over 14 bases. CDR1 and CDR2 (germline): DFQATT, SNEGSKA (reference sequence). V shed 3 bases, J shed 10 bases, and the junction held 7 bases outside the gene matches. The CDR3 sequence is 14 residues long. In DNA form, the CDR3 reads TGCAGTGCTAGGGGGACTAGCGGGAGAAGAGACCAGTACTTC. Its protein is CSARGTSGRRDQYF.

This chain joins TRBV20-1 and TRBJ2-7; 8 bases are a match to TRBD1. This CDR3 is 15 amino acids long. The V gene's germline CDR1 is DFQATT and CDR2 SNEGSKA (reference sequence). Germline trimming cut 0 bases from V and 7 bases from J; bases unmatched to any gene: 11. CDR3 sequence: CSARDRLQGDREQYF. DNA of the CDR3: TGCAGTGCTAGAGATCGACTGCAAGGGGACAGGGAGCAGTACTTC.

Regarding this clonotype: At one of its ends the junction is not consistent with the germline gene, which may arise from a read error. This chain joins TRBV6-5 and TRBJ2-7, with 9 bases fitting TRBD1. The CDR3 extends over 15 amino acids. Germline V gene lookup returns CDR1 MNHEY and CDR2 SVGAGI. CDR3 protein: CASSYSGQGIYERYF. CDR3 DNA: TGTGCCAGCAGTTACTCGGGACAGGGAATCTACGAGCGGTACTTC.

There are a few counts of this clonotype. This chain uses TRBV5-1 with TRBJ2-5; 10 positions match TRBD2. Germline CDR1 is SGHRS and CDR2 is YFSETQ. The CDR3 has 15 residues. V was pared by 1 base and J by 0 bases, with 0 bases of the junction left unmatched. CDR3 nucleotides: TGCGCCAGCAGCTTGACTAGCGGGAACCAAGAGACCCAGTACTTC. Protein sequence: CASSLTSGNQETQYF.